This is a list of T cell receptor beta chains from one sample in a study of shared clonotypes between healthy human individuals. Produced via immunoSEQ multiplex PCR; TCRdb's table is partial and in-frame only. The table has about 730,000 clones, 55% to 80% seen once. Specimen: memory CD4+ T cells sorted from blood. These receptor sequences come from a woman under 40 in good health. CDR3s leave out the opening cysteine and the closing phenylalanine or tryptophan. Size values are once, few and many counts, or a class for expanded clones, and some rows have none.

length: 13
size: few
J: TRBJ1-5
V: TRBV19
CDR3: ASSISDRDNQPQH

length: 13
size: -
J: TRBJ2-1
V: TRBV11-2
CDR3: ASSAQGLARGEQF

length: 14
size: many
J: TRBJ2-2
V: TRBV7-2
CDR3: ASSETSGRNTGELF

length: 13
size: -
J: TRBJ2-5
V: TRBV2
CDR3: ASTRTRGVGETQY

length: 11
size: -
J: TRBJ2-7
V: TRBV2
CDR3: ASNLGRSYEQY

length: 15
size: -
J: TRBJ2-2
V: TRBV5-4
CDR3: ASSLVFFREDTGELF

length: 11
size: -
J: TRBJ2-7
V: TRBV2
CDR3: ASTFRAPGEQY

length: 13
size: -
J: TRBJ1-2
V: TRBV5-4
CDR3: ASSHLRKTNYGYT

length: 13
size: -
J: TRBJ2-6
V: TRBV28
CDR3: ASSSRGPGANVLT

length: 12
size: -
J: TRBJ2-7
V: TRBV5-8
CDR3: ASSQTGEAYEQY

length: 13
size: once
J: TRBJ2-2
V: TRBV18
CDR3: ASSPFGGEAGELF

length: 12
size: many
J: TRBJ2-2
V: TRBV9
CDR3: ASSVVQNTGELF

length: 13
size: -
J: TRBJ2-3
V: TRBV11-2
CDR3: ASSPTGERGDTQY

length: 11
size: many
J: TRBJ2-5
V: TRBV2
CDR3: ASSEAGQETQY

length: 11
size: -
J: TRBJ2-7
V: TRBV18
CDR3: ASSQGGTTEQY

length: 12
size: -
J: TRBJ2-7
V: TRBV10-1
CDR3: ASNRAHRSYEQY

length: 12
size: -
J: TRBJ2-7
V: TRBV19
CDR3: ASSIAPQHYEQY